The subject of this entry is one TCR beta chain. Its cognate antigen is unknown. The data were obtained in a study of T cells after yellow fever vaccination. Germline V gives CDR1 LNHDA, CDR2 SQIVND (reference sequence). The V end lost 10 bases, the J end lost 5 bases, and 17 bases lay between the germline ends. The CDR3 has 14 amino acids. Study-wide findings and caveats: The CD4 and CD8 compartments had a small share of their clonotypes in common.

TCR cDNA, made by 5'RACE template switching, carried an added universal primer site and UMIs. TCRdb called the 5' RACE reads again in MiXCR, with one record for every CDR3 protein. The table records just under 600,000 distinct CDR3 sequences, 13% of them present only once. This receptor was identified in a man aged 25 to 40 who received the YFV17D yellow fever vaccine. The source was PBMCs, collected on the day of the yellow fever booster vaccination. This sequence joins TRBV19 and TRBJ2-2; TRBD2 might be the D (6 bases). Written as DNA, the CDR3 is TGTGCCACCTGCTTCCGGGCGGGAACCGGGGAGCTGTTTTTT. This gives the protein CATCFRAGTGELFF.